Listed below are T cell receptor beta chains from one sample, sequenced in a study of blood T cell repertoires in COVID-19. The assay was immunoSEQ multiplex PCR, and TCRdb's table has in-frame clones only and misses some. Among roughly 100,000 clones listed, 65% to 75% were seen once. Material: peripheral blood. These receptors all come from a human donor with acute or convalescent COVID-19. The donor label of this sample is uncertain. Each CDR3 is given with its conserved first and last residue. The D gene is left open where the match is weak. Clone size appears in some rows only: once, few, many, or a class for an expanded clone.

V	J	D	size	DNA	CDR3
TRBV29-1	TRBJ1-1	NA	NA	TGCAGCGTTCGGCAGGGCGAAGCTTTCTTT	CSVRQGEAFF
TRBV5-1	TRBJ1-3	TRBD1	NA	TGCGCCAGCAGCTCAACTGACAGGGGGCACACCATATATTTT	CASSSTDRGHTIYF
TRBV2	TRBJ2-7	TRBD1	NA	TGTGCCAGCAGACGGGACAGCGTGGAGCAGTACTTC	CASRRDSVEQYF
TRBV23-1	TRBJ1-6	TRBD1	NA	TGCGCCAGCAGTCATACGGACAGGGACAGCTCCTATAATTCACCCCTCCACTTT	CASSHTDRDSSYNSPLHF
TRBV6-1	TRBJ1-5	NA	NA	TGTGCCAGCAGTGAAAGGGGTCTGAATCAGCCCCAGCATTTT	CASSERGLNQPQHF
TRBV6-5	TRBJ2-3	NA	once	TGTGCCAGCAGTTTCAGGGTACCAGATACGCAGTATTTT	CASSFRVPDTQYF
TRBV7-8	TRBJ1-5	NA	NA	TGTGCCAGCAGCCCCAAAGGGGGGGGGCCCCAGCATTTT	CASSPKGGGPQHF
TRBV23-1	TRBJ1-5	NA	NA	TGCGCCAGCAGTCAATACCATGGGGGCGCAGAGCAGCCCCAGCATTTT	CASSQYHGGAEQPQHF
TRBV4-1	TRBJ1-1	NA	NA	TGCGCCAGCAGCCAAGATGTCCTTAACGCCAGGCCGAACACTGAAGCTTTCTTT	CASSQDVLNARPNTEAFF
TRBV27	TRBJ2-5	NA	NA	TGTGCCAGCAGTTTATCGGCCCCGGGACTCTTCCGGGAGACCCAGTACTTC	CASSLSAPGLFRETQYF
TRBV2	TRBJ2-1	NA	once	TGTGCCAGCCGGGGGGCCGGGTCCTACAATGAGCAGTTCTTC	CASRGAGSYNEQFF
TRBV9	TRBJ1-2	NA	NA	TGTGCCAGCAGCCCCCGCGCCGGGGCTAACTATGGCTACACCTTC	CASSPRAGANYGYTF
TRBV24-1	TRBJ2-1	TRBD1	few	TGTGCCACAGGGACAGGGTGGAACAATGAGCAGTTCTTC	CATGTGWNNEQFF
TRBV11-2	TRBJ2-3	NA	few	TGTGCCAGCAGCGCAAATTCGGGCCCGAGAGGGGATACGCAGTATTTT	CASSANSGPRGDTQYF
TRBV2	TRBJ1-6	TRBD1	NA	TGTGCCAGCAGTGCGGACAGGGGGTCGAATTCACCCCTCCACTTT	CASSADRGSNSPLHF
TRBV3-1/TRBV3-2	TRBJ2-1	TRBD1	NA	TGTGCCAGCAGCCAAACCCACAGGGGCAATGAGCAGTTCTTC	CASSQTHRGNEQFF
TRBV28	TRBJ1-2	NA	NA	TGTGCCAGCAGACCCGTGACGCTAGCTAACTATGGCTACACCTTC	CASRPVTLANYGYTF
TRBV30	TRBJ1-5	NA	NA	TGTGCCTGGAGTGTAGAGGGCGGGCAGCCCCAGCATTTT	CAWSVEGGQPQHF
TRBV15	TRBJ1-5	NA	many	TGTGCCACCAGCAGAGGGGGGGAATCGGGTCAGCCCCAGCATTTT	CATSRGGESGQPQHF
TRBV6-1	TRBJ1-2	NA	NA	TGTGCCAGCAGTGAATTGGGGGCGCCTACGCATGGCTACACCTTC	CASSELGAPTHGYTF
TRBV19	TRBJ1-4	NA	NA	TGTGCCAGTAGGGAGGGACGGCTTAATGAAAAACTGTTTTTT	CASREGRLNEKLFF
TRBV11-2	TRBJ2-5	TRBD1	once	TGTGCCAGCAGCTCTTGGACAGGGAAGGAGACCCAGTACTTC	CASSSWTGKETQYF